This T cell receptor beta chain was obtained from a study of response to subunit inactivated influenza vaccine. This CDR3 has 14 amino acids. Trimming took off 8 bases at V and 7 bases at J, with 18 bases between the two ends. Germline-derived CDR1 and CDR2 are MNHNS and SASEGT. Study observations and caveats: Every seasonal influenza vaccination brings in few new T cells, the authors suggested.

TCRdb reprocessed the RT-PCR reads with MiXCR, giving one entry per CDR3 protein. The sample lists roughly 630,000 distinct CDR3 sequences; approximately 15% were seen once. This clonotype occurred a few times. Its antigen is not known. Source: PBMCs from blood, taken 14 to 15 days before vaccination. This clonotype was obtained from a middle-aged man who received an inactivated influenza vaccine. The gene calls are TRBV6-1 and TRBJ2-4, with a tentative D call TRBD1 (6 bases). In DNA, the CDR3 is TGTGCCAGCGGCATGGGGGCAGGGGTGAACATTCAGTACTTC. Translation: CASGMGAGVNIQYF.